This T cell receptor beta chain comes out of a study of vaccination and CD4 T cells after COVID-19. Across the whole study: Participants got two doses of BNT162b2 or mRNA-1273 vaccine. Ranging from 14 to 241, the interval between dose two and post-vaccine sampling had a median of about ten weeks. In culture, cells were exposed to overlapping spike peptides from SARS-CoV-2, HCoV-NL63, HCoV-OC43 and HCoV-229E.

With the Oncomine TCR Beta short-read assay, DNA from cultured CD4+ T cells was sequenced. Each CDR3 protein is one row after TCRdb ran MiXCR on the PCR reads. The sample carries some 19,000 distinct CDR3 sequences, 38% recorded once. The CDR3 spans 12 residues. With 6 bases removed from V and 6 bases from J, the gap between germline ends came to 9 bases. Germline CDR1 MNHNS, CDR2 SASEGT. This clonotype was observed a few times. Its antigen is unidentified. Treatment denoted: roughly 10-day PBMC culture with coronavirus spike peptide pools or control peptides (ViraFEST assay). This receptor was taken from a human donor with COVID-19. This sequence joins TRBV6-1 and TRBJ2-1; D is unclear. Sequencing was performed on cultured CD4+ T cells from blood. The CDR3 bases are TGTGCCAGCAGACCCATGGGCAATGAGCAGTTCTTC. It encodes CASRPMGNEQFF.